This passage covers 7 T cell receptor beta chains from one sample sequenced in a study of PD-1 blockade in classical Hodgkin lymphoma. Every single patient, without exception, relapsed after autologous stem cell transplantation, and brentuximab vedotin exposure varied. Magnetic negative selection was used to purify CD4+ T cells from thawed PBMCs. Generated by immunoSEQ multiplex PCR, the TCRdb table keeps only in-frame clones and is missing some. The sample consists of 25,000 to 30,000 clones, 70% to 80% of them appearing once. The specimen comprised CD4+ T cells from blood, sampled at baseline. Receptors originate from a human donor with classical Hodgkin lymphoma.

The chain joins TRBV2 to TRBJ1-5; 9 nucleotides align to TRBD1. J gave up 1 base and V 6 bases, and 7 bases lay outside the gene matches. Germline lookup yields CDR1 SNHLY and CDR2 FYNNEI. The CDR3 length is 16 residues. The CDR3 bases are TGTGCCAGCAGCGGCACAGGGGGCCAAAGCAATCAGCCCCAGCATTTT. Encoded protein: CASSGTGGQSNQPQHF.

The rearrangement links TRBV5-1 to TRBJ2-7, with D tentatively TRBD1 (6 bases). Germline loops: CDR1 SGHRS, CDR2 YFSETQ. V dropped 4 bases and J dropped 0 bases, with 14 bases sitting between them. This CDR3 has 15 amino acids. This chain's CDR3 is CASSSETGVSYEQYF. The CDR3, as DNA: TGCGCCAGCAGCAGCGAGACAGGAGTCTCCTACGAGCAGTACTTC.

V and J are TRBV9 and TRBJ1-1; 12 bases agree with TRBD1. CDR1 and CDR2 (germline): SGDLS, YYNGEE. CDR3 length equals 16 residues. Trimming removed 4 bases from V and 4 bases from J; junction bases left unmatched: 8. CDR3 DNA: TGTGCCAGCAGCATGAGGGGACAGGGGGCGACCACTGAAGCTTTCTTT. This sequence encodes CASSMRGQGATTEAFF.

The chain combines TRBV5-8 with TRBJ1-4; possibly TRBD1 for D (6 bases). Deletions cut 1 base from V and 0 bases from J, with 13 bases between. CDR1 SGHTS and CDR2 YDEGEE come from the germline V gene. This CDR3 spans 17 amino acids. The CDR3 sequence: CASSLSGGAATNEKLFF. CDR3 DNA: TGTGCCAGCAGCTTGAGTGGGGGGGCTGCAACTAATGAAAAACTGTTTTTT.

The chain joins TRBV5-5 to TRBJ2-7, with D hard to call. The germline V gene has CDR1 SGHKS and CDR2 YYEKEE (reference sequence). The ends were cut back, 4 bases at V and 3 bases at J, with 5 bases in the middle. This CDR3 contains 11 residues. For the CDR3, the DNA is TGTGCCAGCAGCGCCAACTACGAGCAGTACTTC. Its translation is CASSANYEQYF. Filled out from reference TRBV5-5 and TRBJ2-7, the complete variable domain reads DAGVTQSPTHLIKTRGQQVTLRCSPISGHKSVSWYQQVLGQGPQFIFQYYEKEERGRGNFPDRFSARQFPNYSSELNVNALLLGDSALYLCASSANYEQYFGPGTRLTVT.

As concerns this clone: The junction does not match germline at one end; this may be a read error. The chain carries TRBV11-2 and TRBJ2-7, with D possibly being TRBD2 (7 bases). The length of the CDR3 is 11 residues. CDR1 and CDR2 (germline): SGHAT, FQNNGV. The CDR3 sequence is CASSSTRGGFF. CDR3 in DNA: TGTGCCAGCAGCTCGACGAGGGGGGGGTTCTTC.

The CDR3 bases are TGTGCTAGTGGTTTGGTAGTGGGGTTGTGGACTGAAGCTTTCTTT. This encodes CASGLVVGLWTEAFF. The genes are TRBV12-5 and TRBJ1-1; D call uncertain. Germline V gene lookup returns CDR1 LGHNT and CDR2 FRNRAP. The CDR3 is 15 residues long. V shed 0 bases and J shed 5 bases, with 13 bases lying between them.